A selection of T cell receptor beta chains follows, all from one sample in a study of blood T cell repertoires in COVID-19. Only in-frame clones appear in the TCRdb table, and some are missing; sequencing was by immunoSEQ multiplex PCR. This table holds some 670,000 clones, just under 90% found once. The sequenced sample was peripheral blood. Receptor source: a woman younger than 30 with acute or convalescent COVID-19. Each CDR3 is given with its conserved first and last residue. D genes are given only for firm matches. A clone size is listed for some rows: how often the clone was seen (once, few, many), or a class if it is expanded.

v_gene,d_gene,len,j_gene,abundance,CDR3nt,CDR3aa
TRBV9,-,15,TRBJ1-1,-,TGTGCCAGCGGAAGAAACAGGGTTCCGGACACTGAAGCTTTCTTT,CASGRNRVPDTEAFF
TRBV10-3,TRBD1,15,TRBJ2-5,-,TGTGCCATCAAAGTCGGACAGGGGGTAGGAGAGACCCAGTACTTC,CAIKVGQGVGETQYF
TRBV24-1,TRBD2,16,TRBJ2-3,-,TGTGCCACCAGTGACTCACTAGCGGGGGGCACAGATACGCAGTATTTT,CATSDSLAGGTDTQYF
TRBV29-1,-,11,TRBJ1-1,once,TGCAGCGTTACAAGAGGCACTGAAGCTTTCTTT,CSVTRGTEAFF
TRBV7-3,-,17,TRBJ1-1,-,TGTGCCAGCAGCTCCCTAACGTCTATCCGTGGGGGGACTGAAGCTTTCTTT,CASSSLTSIRGGTEAFF
TRBV7-9,-,14,TRBJ1-2,-,TGTGCCAGCAGCTTAGGGGAGGCAGACTATGGCTACACCTTC,CASSLGEADYGYTF
TRBV7-2,TRBD1,15,TRBJ1-1,-,TGTGCCAGCAGCCTAGGTTACAGGGGTGTTACTGAAGCTTTCTTT,CASSLGYRGVTEAFF
TRBV11-2,-,15,TRBJ2-1,-,TGTGCCAGCAGCTTAGAGGGGCCGCTGGGTAATGAGCAGTTCTTC,CASSLEGPLGNEQFF
TRBV4-1,-,17,TRBJ1-4,once,TGCGCCAGCAGCCAAGATTCTCCGGGTGCAACTAATGAAAAACTGTTTTTT,CASSQDSPGATNEKLFF
TRBV19,-,17,TRBJ1-5,-,TGTGCCAGTAGTAAAATCCACCACAGGGACAAGGATCAGCCCCAGCATTTT,CASSKIHHRDKDQPQHF
TRBV9,TRBD2,14,TRBJ2-3,-,TGTGCCAGCAGTCCGAGCGGGACCACAGATACGCAGTATTTT,CASSPSGTTDTQYF
TRBV19,TRBD2,13,TRBJ2-3,-,TGTGCCAGTCTGGGAGGGCTCACAGATACGCAGTATTTT,CASLGGLTDTQYF
TRBV10-3,TRBD2,19,TRBJ2-3,-,TGTGCCATCAGTGCGATGTTATCGGGACTAGCGACCAGCACAGATACGCAGTATTTT,CAISAMLSGLATSTDTQYF
TRBV24-1,TRBD1,14,TRBJ1-2,-,TGTGCCACCAGTGATTGGACAGGGAGATATGGCTACACCTTC,CATSDWTGRYGYTF
TRBV11-2,TRBD1,12,TRBJ2-4,-,TGTGCCAGCAGCTCCGGGACAGACATTCAGTACTTC,CASSSGTDIQYF
TRBV7-2,-,16,TRBJ2-7,-,TGTGCCAGCAGCTTAAGGGGGCCGGCGGGGCTCTACGAGCAGTACTTC,CASSLRGPAGLYEQYF